The text below deals with one T cell receptor (beta chain). Its antigen is unknown. This record comes from a study of response to subunit inactivated influenza vaccine. Overall study results and limits: Authors suggested each seasonal influenza vaccination recruits few new T cells.

TCRdb passed the RT-PCR reads through MiXCR, listing each CDR3 protein once. The top ten clones hold 2.5% to 3.5% of a sample with 500,000 or so distinct CDR3 sequences, approximately 15% of them seen once. V was clipped by 4 bases and J by 5 bases, with 12 bases between them. Germline loops: CDR1 SGHAT, CDR2 FQNNGV. This CDR3 spans 14 amino acids. The source is a man aged 50 to 75 who received an inactivated influenza vaccine. The sequenced sample was CD4+ T cells sorted from PBMCs, obtained around 2 years after vaccination. The V gene is TRBV11-2, the J gene TRBJ2-1; perhaps TRBD2 as D (5 bases). The CDR3 here is CASSSLVSNNEQFF. CDR3 nucleotides: TGTGCCAGCAGCTCACTAGTTTCGAACAATGAGCAGTTCTTC. Based on the CDR3 plus reference TRBV11-2 and TRBJ2-1, the full variable domain is EAGVAQSPRYKIIEKRQSVAFWCNPISGHATLYWYQQILGQGPKLLIQFQNNGVVDDSQLPKDRFSAERLKGVDSTLKIQPAKLEDSAVYLCASSSLVSNNEQFFGPGTRLTVL.